Listed below are T cell receptor beta chains from one sample, sequenced in a study of blood T cell repertoires in COVID-19. Using immunoSEQ multiplex PCR, the repertoire was profiled, and TCRdb retains in-frame clones only, with some absent. The data hold about 160,000 clones, with approximately 82% observed a single time. The sample taken for sequencing was peripheral blood. These receptors all stem from a woman over 75 with acute or convalescent COVID-19. Both conserved end residues are trimmed from each CDR3. The size entry is marked missing in some rows and otherwise reads once, few, many or a size class.

clone size,V gene,CDR3 protein
NA,TRBV27,ASSLSGQGAGEAF
NA,TRBV7-9,ASSPSAGEVTEAF
NA,TRBV12-3/TRBV12-4,ASSTGGDEQY
NA,TRBV10-2,ASSDPWGSGAHNEQF
NA,TRBV13,ASSLGLAGSTGELF
NA,TRBV11-2,ASSLSQGWETQY
NA,TRBV7-9,ASSLGGLEAF
few,TRBV5-4,ASSSQGSGYEQY
NA,TRBV2,ASSLSTGTPYEQY
few,TRBV7-2,ASSLAGPGYT
NA,TRBV7-2,ASSLVASGRASAETQY
NA,TRBV29-1,SVEEFGGYEQF
NA,TRBV6-5,ASSWGRSGELF
NA,TRBV3-1/TRBV3-2,ASSQGGTGRF
once,TRBV10-3,AISESTGGYGYT
NA,TRBV7-2,ASSLSPGNYGYT
NA,TRBV11-3,ASSPSTGMLSNEQF
NA,TRBV7-8,ASSLVAGITEAF
NA,TRBV2,ASERSTTDTQY
NA,TRBV29-1,SVEAGYEQY
NA,TRBV10-3,AIRGGQIYGYT
NA,TRBV30,ALTETGNTIY
NA,TRBV5-1,ASSSQGRSVNEQF
once,TRBV7-2,ASSLYNRGNEQF
NA,TRBV5-1,ASSSTGGTEQY
NA,TRBV28,ASSKADRNYGYT
few,TRBV7-9,ASSLDEGINQPQH
few,TRBV19,ASSGLYLSEQF
NA,TRBV7-9,ASSFGSLSEPLH
few,TRBV7-8,ASSLVSGSIQY
NA,TRBV29-1,SVDRDREGNYGYT
NA,TRBV7-9,ASGTDPLNTEAF
once,TRBV19,ASSIPGTVYEQY
once,TRBV3-1/TRBV3-2,ASSQDPNQPQH
NA,TRBV9,ASSVQSYGYT
NA,TRBV5-1,ASSLRGFNEKLF
once,TRBV27,ASSLRFGGYEQY
few,TRBV11-2,ASSQGNQPQH
NA,TRBV5-4,ASSLGSTGGLLYGYT
NA,TRBV3-1/TRBV3-2,ASSPPSTSVYNEQF
NA,TRBV14,ASSLQGYGYT
NA,TRBV4-3,ASSPRELYNSPLH
once,TRBV3-1/TRBV3-2,ASSQVRVGYGYT
NA,TRBV18,ASSPPSSNEQF
NA,TRBV6-5,ASRTGVEAF
NA,TRBV5-4,ASSYRGGNTEAF
NA,TRBV9,ASSVASSGSYEQY
NA,TRBV9,ASSVVWRGGSREQF
once,TRBV7-2,ASSLVLAGGRDTQY
NA,TRBV7-2,ASTSTRTGELF
NA,TRBV29-1,SVEDPGQLTEAF